The clone carrying this T cell receptor (beta chain) is a singleton in its sample. The data were obtained in a study of Tregs in tolerant kidney transplant recipients. Related graft donors supplied nonmyeloablative bone marrow transplants, and mixed chimerism was transient. This CDR3 comprises 13 residues. V lost 0 bases and J lost 9, with 11 bases in between. The germline V gene encodes CDR1 LGHNA and CDR2 YNFKEQ. Generated by immunoSEQ multiplex PCR, the TCRdb table keeps only in-frame clones and is missing some. Of roughly 86,000 clones listed, roughly 93% are singletons. V and J are TRBV4-2 and TRBJ1-2; D remains ambiguous. Sample: CD4+ T cells from blood (PBMCs), taken 12 months after the transplant. This receptor was obtained from a human patient who received a combined kidney and bone marrow transplant. Some T cells may be graft donor cells. Here the CDR3 DNA reads TGTGCCAGCAGCCAAGAAGAGATAGACAGCTACACCTTC. This sequence encodes CASSQEEIDSYTF.